A single sample is the source of the 9 T cell receptor beta chains below, sequenced in a study of CD8+ T cells in alopecia areata (dated by TCRdb to the late 2010s). Cells from mouse cutaneous lymph nodes were pooled, stained for CD4, CD8alpha, NKG2D, NKG2ACE and other markers, and then sorted on a BD Influx. The library was built by means of the immunoSEQ multiplex PCR assay. RNA was extracted from all samples and reverse transcribed into cDNA as template for TCR sequencing. TCRdb holds this immuneACCESS table with in-frame rearrangements only. Some clones are missing; in checked studies, unresolved V genes explain under half, and the rest has no known cause. The sample counts about 9,000 clones, each observed more than once. The ten most abundant clones make up under 20% of the sample. Sequencing input: CD8+ T cells sorted from a lymph node. The receptor source for this set is a C3H/HeJ mouse with alopecia areata. These mice carry the MHC haplotype H2-k.

At least ten counts were recorded for this clone. Mouse names are used for the genes. The read ends 4 residues early relative to the CDR3; the germline J gene fills the gap. The chain is built from TRBV16 and TRBJ1-2; no reliable D call. Germline V gives CDR1 SGHSA, CDR2 FRNQAP. The V gene lost 1 base and the J gene lost 2 bases, with 5 bases spanning the gap. The CDR3 runs to 13 residues. The CDR3 sequence is CASSLAQNSDYTF. Partial CDR3 DNA: TGTGCAAGCAGCTTAGCACAGAACTCC. Full variable domain (outside the CDR3, taken from reference TRBV16 and TRBJ1-2): NAGVIQTPRHKVTGKGQEATLWCEPISGHSAVFWYRQTIVQGLEFLTYFRNQAPIDDSGMPKERFSAQMPNQSHSTLKIQSTQPQDSAVYLCASSLAQNSDYTFGSGTRLLVI.

This clone was picked up many times. Mouse gene names and germline throughout. The DNA ends 4 residues before the CDR3 does, and the rest of the CDR3 is filled in from the germline J gene. This sequence joins TRBV13-3 and TRBJ2-7, with D perhaps TRBD1 (6 bases). Germline V gives CDR1 NNHDY, CDR2 SYVADS. The CDR3 loop spans 11 amino acids. CDR3: CASRDRYEQYF. The part of the CDR3 DNA that was read is TGTGCCAGCAGGGACAGATAT.

This clone was detected many times. Gene names denote mouse genes. The read terminates 4 residues ahead of where the CDR3 ends, so the germline J gene completes it. The V and J genes are TRBV13-3 and TRBJ2-3; 7 bases align to TRBD2. CDR3 length equals 17 residues. V lost 0 bases and J lost 0; bases outside the gene matches: 7. Germline V gene lookup returns CDR1 NNHDY and CDR2 SYVADS. The CDR3 protein is CASSDAGWGSSAETLYF. The DNA read from the CDR3 is TGTGCCAGCAGTGATGCAGGCTGGGGGTCTAGTGCAGAA.

In its sample, this clone was seen many times. Gene names follow the mouse nomenclature. The read ends 4 residues shy of where the CDR3 ends; the end is completed using the germline J gene. The rearrangement links TRBV13-3 to TRBJ2-5, with D tentatively TRBD1 (6 bases). Germline-derived CDR1 and CDR2 are NNHDY and SYVADS. V was pared by 1 base and J by 0 bases, with 12 bases between. This CDR3 contains 16 residues. Here the CDR3 reads CASSDTGTINQDTQYF. The CDR3 bases that were read are TGTGCCAGCAGTGATACCGGGACAATTAACCAAGAC. Full variable domain (outside the CDR3, taken from reference TRBV13-3 and TRBJ2-5): EAAVTQSPRSKVAVTGGKVTLSCHQTNNHDYMYWYRQDTGHGLRLIHYSYVADSTEKGDIPDGYKASRPSQENFSLILELASLSQTAVYFCASSDTGTINQDTQYFGPGTRLLVL.

This clone was observed at least ten times. These gene names are mouse names. The read ends 4 residues before the CDR3 terminus; that terminus is restored from the germline J gene. The chain carries TRBV13-3 and TRBJ2-7, with 8 bases matching TRBD2. This CDR3 region has 13 residues. The germline V gene encodes CDR1 NNHDY and CDR2 SYVADS. The CDR3 sequence: CASSEGGAYEQYF. Incomplete CDR3 DNA: TGTGCCAGCAGTGAAGGGGGGGCGTAT.

Ten or more counts support this clone. Mouse names are used for the genes. Read sequence stops 4 residues before the CDR3 end, and the germline J gene provides the missing end. This chain joins TRBV29 and TRBJ1-1, with 8 bases identical to TRBD1. The CDR3 is 14 residues long. V gave up 4 bases and J gave up 3 bases; unmatched junction bases: 4. The germline gives CDR1 MSHET, CDR2 SYDVDS. The CDR3 sequence is CASSWTGWHTEVFF. Incomplete CDR3 DNA: TGTGCTAGCAGTTGGACAGGGTGGCACACA.

This clone was observed many times. Gene names follow the mouse nomenclature. The DNA ends 4 residues before the CDR3 does, and the rest of the CDR3 is filled in from the germline J gene. J is TRBJ2-2 and V is TRBV29; TRBD1 matches 7 bases. The CDR3 contains 12 residues. The ends lost 6 bases at V and 5 bases at J; junction bases unmatched: 0. Germline-derived CDR1 and CDR2 are MSHET and SYDVDS. The CDR3 bases that were read are TGTGCTAGCAGGACAGGGACCGGG. Protein sequence: CASRTGTG. The full CDR3 protein is CASRTGTGQLYF.

This clone was detected many times. Genes here carry mouse names. Coverage ceases 4 residues before the CDR3 finishes, and the germline J gene fills in the end. This rearrangement joins TRBV13-3 to TRBJ2-7, with D possibly matching TRBD1 (5 bases). V was cut by 5 bases and J by 3 bases, with 12 bases left in between. CDR3 length equals 13 residues. The germline V gene encodes CDR1 NNHDY and CDR2 SYVADS. The CDR3: CASRRQKNYEQYF. The covered CDR3 bases are TGTGCCAGCAGGAGACAGAAAAACTAT.

At least ten counts were recorded for this clone. Genes and germline come from the mouse. The CDR3 end is not reached by the read, which stops 4 residues before it; the germline J gene fills it in. The rearrangement joins TRBV19 to TRBJ1-1, with 9 bases identical to TRBD1. Germline-derived CDR1 and CDR2 are FNHDT and SITEND (reference sequence). With V trimmed by 4 bases and J by 3 bases, 7 bases remained unmatched. The CDR3 has 15 amino acids. This chain's CDR3 is CASSPTGGADTEVFF. Partial CDR3 DNA: TGTGCCAGCAGTCCAACAGGGGGCGCAGACACA.